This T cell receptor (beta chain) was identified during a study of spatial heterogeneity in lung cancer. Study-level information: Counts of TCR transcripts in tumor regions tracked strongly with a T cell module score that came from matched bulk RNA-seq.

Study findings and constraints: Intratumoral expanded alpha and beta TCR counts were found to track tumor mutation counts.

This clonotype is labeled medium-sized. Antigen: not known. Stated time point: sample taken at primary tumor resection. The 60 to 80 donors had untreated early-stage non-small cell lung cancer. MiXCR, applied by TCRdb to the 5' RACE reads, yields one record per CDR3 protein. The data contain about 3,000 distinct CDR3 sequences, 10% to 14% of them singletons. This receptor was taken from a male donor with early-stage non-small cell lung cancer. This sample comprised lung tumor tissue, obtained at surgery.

CDR3 in amino acids: CASSSTGAGDSPLHF. DNA for the CDR3: TGTGCCAGCAGCTCAACAGGGGCGGGGGATTCACCCCTCCACTTT. V and J are TRBV7-9 and TRBJ1-6; 7 bases are a match to TRBD1. V trimming: 4 bases; J trimming: 8 bases; junction bases outside the gene matches: 8. The germline V gene encodes CDR1 SEHNR and CDR2 FQNEAQ (reference sequence). The CDR3 covers 15 residues.